Below, 6 T cell receptor beta chains from the same sample are listed, as sequenced in a study of cytomegalovirus exposure and HLA in healthy donors. Vbeta (60) and Jbeta (13) primers were used in the PCR. Assay: immunoSEQ multiplex PCR; the TCRdb copy retains only in-frame clones and omits some. The sample records about 110,000 clones, approximately 71% being singletons. The sequencing sample was made of PBMCs. These receptors all come from a man in his forties in good health and CMV-seronegative.

The J gene is TRBJ1-6, the V gene TRBV7-9, with 9 bases fitting TRBD1. The CDR3 is 17 amino acids. J gave up 8 bases and V 8 bases, and 16 bases lay outside the gene matches. CDR1 SEHNR and CDR2 FQNEAQ come from the germline V gene (reference sequence). CDR3 residues: CASGRRTGDRLDSPLHF. The CDR3 DNA sequence: TGTGCCAGCGGCCGACGGACAGGGGATAGGCTAGATTCACCCCTCCACTTT.

This chain links TRBV4-1 with TRBJ2-6; 9 bases are a match to TRBD1. The germline V gene has CDR1 MGHRA and CDR2 YSYEKL. The CDR3 is 19 residues long. The V gene end was trimmed by 1 base and the J gene end by 3 bases; junction bases not matched to a gene: 10. The CDR3 loop reads CASSQAPDRGSYGANVLTF. The CDR3 nucleotides are TGCGCCAGCAGCCAAGCCCCAGACAGGGGGTCTTATGGGGCCAACGTCCTGACTTTC.

CDR3 sequence (DNA): TGTGCCAGCAGCTTAGCGATGGCGACTCACGAGCAGTACTTC. It translates to CASSLAMATHEQYF. The V call is TRBV11-2, the J call TRBJ2-7; D not resolved. Germline loops: CDR1 SGHAT, CDR2 FQNNGV. Trimming stripped 1 base from V and 5 bases from J, with 12 bases between. The CDR3 sequence is 14 residues long.

This chain uses TRBV13 with TRBJ2-1; TRBD2 matches at 7 bases. The CDR3 has 15 residues. Per the germline V gene, CDR1 is PRHDT and CDR2 is FYEKMQ (reference sequence). V gave up 4 bases and J gave up 1 base; unmatched junction bases: 4. The CDR3 reads CASSSRGVSYNEQFF. In nucleotides, the CDR3 is TGTGCCAGCAGCTCACGGGGGGTGTCCTACAATGAGCAGTTCTTC.

The gene calls are TRBV28 and TRBJ1-1, with no clear D. With 5 bases removed from V and 4 bases from J, the gap between germline ends came to 14 bases. CDR3 length equals 14 residues. CDR1 is MDHEN and CDR2 is SYDVKM in the germline V gene. This CDR3 is CASSPSVWSTEAFF. In nucleotides, the CDR3 is TGTGCCAGCAGTCCGTCGGTGTGGAGCACTGAAGCTTTCTTT.

Comments on this clone: Its ends do not fully match the called genes, so a read error is possible. The chain combines TRBV5-1 with TRBJ1-2; 10 bases fit TRBD1. The CDR3 covers 14 residues. Germline V CDR1 and CDR2: SGHRS, YFSETQ. CDR3 coding DNA: TGCGCCAGCAGCTCCGGGACAGGGGATTATGCCTACACCTTC. The encoded protein is CASSSGTGDYAYTF.